The text below deals with one T cell receptor (beta chain). Antigen unknown. The data are from a study of T cells in localized non-small cell lung cancer. Study results and caveats: Blood T cell density predicted longer survival; adjacent-lung clonality, shorter. Highest T cell clonality was seen in uninvolved adjacent lung, surpassing that measured in tumor. Paired adjacent lung recovered a median approximately 57 of the top 100 tumor clones. Without multi-region sequencing, intratumor heterogeneity could not be excluded.

CDR3 length equals 18 residues. Trimming cost V 1 base and J 4 bases; bases outside gene matches: 7. The V gene's germline CDR1 is MNHNS and CDR2 SASEGT. Sequencing was performed with immunoSEQ multiplex PCR; in TCRdb, only in-frame clones are kept and a portion is missing. The sample lists around 15,000 clones, roughly 89% occurring once. The sample here was peripheral blood mononuclear cells, taken before any cancer treatment. The sequence derives from a woman aged 35-75 years with stage III lung adenocarcinoma. V and J are TRBV6-1 and TRBJ2-6, with 10 nucleotides matching TRBD1. The CDR3 loop is CASSEGGTGVTGANVLTF. The CDR3 DNA is TGTGCCAGCAGTGAAGGCGGGACAGGGGTAACCGGGGCCAACGTCCTGACTTTC.